This is a list of T cell receptor beta chains from one sample in a study of T-cell reconstitution after alpha-beta-depleted transplantation in children. TCRdb independently ran MiXCR on the PCR reads; one entry per CDR3 protein. The table shows roughly 120,000 distinct CDR3 sequences, with about 23% occurring only once. The source material was PBMCs, mostly from graft donor cells, sampled 180 days after TCRalphabeta/CD19-depleted stem cell transplant. The origin of the receptors is a male patient aged 2 to 9 who had a stem cell transplant for chronic granulomatous disease, so the T cells may come from the graft donor. Each CDR3 is given with its conserved first and last residue. A D gene is named only where the DNA matches it firmly. The size of a clone is reported for some rows only, either as once, few or many, or as a class for expanded clones.

j_gene | abundance | d_gene | v_gene | CDR3aa | CDR3nt
TRBJ2-7 | many | TRBD2 | TRBV12-3/TRBV12-4 | CASSPTSGVTYEQYF | TGTGCCAGCAGTCCCACTAGCGGGGTTACCTACGAGCAGTACTTC
TRBJ2-1 | few | - | TRBV7-6 | CASSLAPLGEQFF | TGTGCCAGCAGCTTAGCGCCACTCGGGGAGCAGTTCTTC
TRBJ2-1 | many | TRBD2 | TRBV12-3/TRBV12-4 | CASNIQAGGGYEQFF | TGTGCCAGCAATATACAGGCCGGGGGGGGATATGAGCAGTTCTTC
TRBJ1-5 | few | - | TRBV15 | CATSRDGGYSNQPQHF | TGTGCCACCAGCAGAGATGGCGGATATAGCAATCAGCCCCAGCATTTT
TRBJ2-5 | many | TRBD1 | TRBV20-1 | CSARDYRGKQETQYF | TGCAGTGCTAGAGATTACAGGGGGAAACAAGAGACCCAGTACTTC
TRBJ1-6 | - | TRBD1 | TRBV7-8 | CASSSGQGGSPLHF | TGTGCCAGCAGCTCAGGACAGGGAGGGTCACCCCTCCACTTT
TRBJ2-1 | many | TRBD2 | TRBV15 | CATTGGSYNEQFF | TGTGCCACCACGGGCGGGAGTTACAATGAGCAGTTCTTC
TRBJ2-5 | - | TRBD2 | TRBV2 | CASIGDGREETQYF | TGTGCCAGCATTGGGGACGGGAGGGAAGAGACCCAGTACTTC
TRBJ2-7 | once | - | TRBV25-1 | CASSPPGVNEQYF | TGTGCCAGCAGTCCTCCTGGGGTAAACGAGCAGTACTTC
TRBJ2-3 | many | - | TRBV9 | CASSVDVVTDTQYF | TGTGCCAGCAGCGTAGACGTGGTCACAGATACGCAGTATTTT
TRBJ1-2 | many | - | TRBV20-1 | CSARDPGGYTF | TGCAGTGCTAGAGATCCAGGGGGCTACACCTTC
TRBJ2-3 | many | - | TRBV20-1 | CSARLQGGTDTQYF | TGCAGTGCGCGCTTACAGGGTGGCACAGATACGCAGTATTTT
TRBJ2-7 | - | - | TRBV4-1 | CASSQDRGDYEQYF | TGCGCCAGCAGCCAAGATCGAGGAGACTACGAGCAGTACTTC
TRBJ1-2 | many | - | TRBV20-1 | CSAGGGSYGYTF | TGCAGTGCTGGGGGGGGGTCCTATGGCTACACCTTC
TRBJ2-5 | - | TRBD2 | TRBV12-3/TRBV12-4 | CASSRTSGQVETQYF | TGTGCCAGCAGTCGGACTAGCGGACAAGTCGAGACCCAGTACTTC
TRBJ2-1 | - | - | TRBV7-9 | CASSFLAVNEQFF | TGTGCCAGCAGCTTCCTAGCTGTCAATGAGCAGTTCTTC
TRBJ2-7 | many | TRBD2 | TRBV20-1 | CSAKGLAGVTYEQYF | TGCAGTGCCAAGGGACTAGCAGGGGTTACGTACGAGCAGTACTTC
TRBJ2-7 | - | TRBD2 | TRBV4-1 | CASSLGTSSYEQYF | TGCGCCAGCAGCCTGGGGACTAGCTCCTACGAGCAGTACTTC
TRBJ2-1 | few | - | TRBV7-2 | CASSRYVNEQFF | TGTGCCAGCAGCCGATACGTCAATGAGCAGTTCTTC
TRBJ2-2 | few | TRBD2 | TRBV29-1 | CSVEAGVHTGELFF | TGCAGCGTTGAGGCGGGAGTTCACACCGGGGAGCTGTTTTTT
TRBJ2-6 | few | - | TRBV5-1 | CASSSGLLTSGANGLTF | TGCGCCAGCAGCTCGGGCCTCCTCACCTCTGGGGCCAACGGCCTGACTTTC
TRBJ2-7 | few | - | TRBV20-1 | CSARAHGGPYGEQYF | TGCAGTGCTAGAGCCCATGGGGGACCCTATGGGGAGCAGTACTTC
TRBJ2-3 | once | - | TRBV4-3 | CASSPRAKDTQYF | TGCGCCAGCAGCCCCAGAGCGAAAGATACGCAGTATTTT
TRBJ2-7 | - | - | TRBV7-8 | CASSPPRGEQYF | TGTGCCAGCAGCCCCCCCAGGGGTGAGCAGTACTTC
TRBJ2-7 | - | - | TRBV5-5 | CASSLGAGFEQYF | TGTGCCAGCAGCTTGGGAGCAGGGTTTGAGCAGTACTTC
TRBJ2-1 | - | - | TRBV7-2 | CASSLAFGGNEQFF | TGTGCCAGCAGCTTAGCTTTCGGTGGCAATGAGCAGTTCTTC
TRBJ2-3 | - | - | TRBV5-1 | CASSLAPGLSTDTQYF | TGCGCCAGCAGCTTGGCCCCGGGACTGAGCACAGATACGCAGTATTTT
TRBJ2-3 | - | - | TRBV27 | CASSWLDTQYF | TGTGCCAGCAGTTGGTTGGATACGCAGTATTTT
TRBJ2-7 | many | TRBD1 | TRBV12-3/TRBV12-4 | CASSSDRGRPYEQYF | TGTGCCAGCAGCTCAGACAGGGGTCGCCCCTACGAGCAGTACTTC
TRBJ2-1 | few | - | TRBV5-1 | CASSKGSYNEQFF | TGCGCCAGCAGCAAGGGTAGCTACAATGAGCAGTTCTTC
TRBJ1-2 | many | - | TRBV5-5 | CASSLGQGHYGYTF | TGTGCCAGCAGCTTAGGCCAGGGACACTATGGCTACACCTTC
TRBJ2-6 | many | TRBD1 | TRBV12-3/TRBV12-4 | CASSPQGQIISGANVLTF | TGTGCCAGCAGCCCACAGGGACAGATAATCTCTGGGGCCAACGTCCTGACTTTC
TRBJ2-2 | - | TRBD1 | TRBV4-1 | CASSQGQGINTGELFF | TGCGCCAGCAGCCAAGGACAGGGGATCAACACCGGGGAGCTGTTTTTT
TRBJ2-7 | - | - | TRBV9 | CASSVAGQLTYEQYF | TGTGCCAGCAGCGTAGCGGGGCAGCTTACCTACGAGCAGTACTTC
TRBJ2-2 | few | - | TRBV6-5 | CASRSGTANTGELFF | TGTGCCAGCAGAAGTGGGACCGCGAACACCGGGGAGCTGTTTTTT
TRBJ2-7 | - | - | TRBV20-1 | CSASELALEQYF | TGCAGTGCTAGTGAACTCGCCCTGGAGCAGTACTTC
TRBJ2-2 | - | TRBD2 | TRBV7-6 | CASSPHWREVPGELFF | TGTGCCAGCAGCCCCCATTGGCGGGAGGTGCCCGGGGAGCTGTTTTTT
TRBJ2-1 | - | TRBD1 | TRBV5-1 | CASGWTGSGNEQFF | TGCGCCAGCGGATGGACAGGGTCCGGCAATGAGCAGTTCTTC
TRBJ1-1 | - | - | TRBV12-3/TRBV12-4 | CASSQSANLNTEAFF | TGTGCCAGCAGCCAGTCCGCTAATCTAAACACTGAAGCTTTCTTT
TRBJ2-5 | - | TRBD1 | TRBV6-5 | CASTYSGTAQETQYF | TGTGCCAGCACCTACTCCGGGACAGCCCAAGAGACCCAGTACTTC
TRBJ2-7 | few | - | TRBV5-1 | CASSLASGFGEQYF | TGCGCCAGCAGCTTGGCGTCTGGGTTCGGCGAGCAGTACTTC
TRBJ1-5 | - | - | TRBV7-9 | CASRQYSNQPQHF | TGTGCCAGCAGACAGTATAGCAATCAGCCCCAGCATTTT
TRBJ1-1 | many | - | TRBV5-1 | CASSLAQGYSTEAFF | TGCGCCAGCAGCTTGGCCCAGGGGTATTCCACTGAAGCTTTCTTT
TRBJ2-7 | many | - | TRBV7-2 | CASSDRTRAYEQYF | TGTGCCAGCAGCGATCGGACGCGGGCCTACGAGCAGTACTTC
TRBJ2-5 | - | TRBD1 | TRBV9 | CASSTQGQGLETQYF | TGTGCCAGCAGCACTCAGGGACAGGGGTTGGAGACCCAGTACTTC
TRBJ1-2 | - | - | TRBV20-1 | CSARSASNYGYTF | TGCAGTGCTAGATCGGCTTCTAACTATGGCTACACCTTC
TRBJ2-7 | many | - | TRBV20-1 | CSARGVGRGYEQYF | TGCAGTGCTAGGGGGGTCGGACGAGGTTACGAGCAGTACTTC
TRBJ2-5 | - | - | TRBV13 | CASTWEMKGIWETQYF | TGTGCCAGCACCTGGGAGATGAAGGGGATTTGGGAGACCCAGTACTTC
TRBJ2-7 | many | TRBD2 | TRBV7-2 | CASSRAGTSGRRPYEQYF | TGTGCCAGCAGCCGAGCCGGGACTAGCGGGAGGAGACCCTACGAGCAGTACTTC
TRBJ2-3 | - | TRBD1 | TRBV11-2 | CASSPMQGARARTQYF | TGTGCCAGCAGCCCTATGCAGGGGGCGCGAGCACGCACGCAGTATTTT